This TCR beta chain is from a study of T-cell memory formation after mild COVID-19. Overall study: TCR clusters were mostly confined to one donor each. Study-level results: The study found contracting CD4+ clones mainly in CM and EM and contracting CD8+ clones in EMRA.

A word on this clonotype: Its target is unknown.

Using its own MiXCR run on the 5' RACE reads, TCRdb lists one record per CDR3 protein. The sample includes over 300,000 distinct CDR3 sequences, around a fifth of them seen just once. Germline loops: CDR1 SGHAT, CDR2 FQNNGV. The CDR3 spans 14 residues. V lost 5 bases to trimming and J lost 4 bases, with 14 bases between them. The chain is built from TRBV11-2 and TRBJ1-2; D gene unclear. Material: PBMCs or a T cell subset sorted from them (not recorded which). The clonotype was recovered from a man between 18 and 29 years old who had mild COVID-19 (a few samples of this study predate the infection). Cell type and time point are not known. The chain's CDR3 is CASSPRGDVYGYTF. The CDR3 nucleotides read TGTGCCAGCAGCCCCCGGGGAGACGTCTATGGCTACACCTTC.